This entry concerns a single T cell receptor (beta chain). Germline V gene sequence: CDR1 LNHDA, CDR2 SQIVND (reference sequence). This CDR3 is 16 amino acids long. With V trimmed by 6 bases and J by 2 bases, 9 bases remained unmatched. Individuals drawn from under 30 US areas were about 18 to 100 years old. This record belongs to a study of blood T cell repertoires in COVID-19. Whole-study context: The study drew acute and convalescent COVID-19 samples from the United States, Italy and Spain. From T cells, B-cell-depleted T cells, or PBMCs came the material, which was cDNA or gDNA.

Methods used by the authors: Reference gene primer amplification gave nucleated cell count estimates. Here immunoSEQ multiplex PCR was the method, and the copy in TCRdb shows in-frame clones only, minus some. That table gives V, J and clone size, and the DNA gave D and trimming. The sample lists about 200,000 clones, more than 75% occurring once. The gene calls are TRBV19 and TRBJ2-7, with TRBD1 matching 11 bases. The sequencing sample was made of PBMCs or T cells enriched from blood (not recorded which). This TCR was sampled from a woman in her 40s with acute COVID-19. As DNA, the CDR3 is TGTGCCAGTAGCTTGATTCCGGGACAGGGGGCCTACGAGCAGTACTTC. It specifies CASSLIPGQGAYEQYF.